Sequencing of this T cell receptor (beta chain) was carried out in a study of cytomegalovirus exposure and HLA in healthy donors. With V trimmed by 1 base and J by 3 bases, 8 bases remained unmatched. Germline-derived CDR1 and CDR2 are MNHEY and SMNVEV (reference sequence). The CDR3 runs 17 residues. The primer mix had 60 Vbeta and 13 Jbeta primers. The authors' processing: Unique TCR beta chains totaled roughly 79 million in a later count, with around 12 million of them shared. Repertoires were generated with immunoSEQ multiplex PCR, while TCRdb's copy carries only in-frame clones and drops some. V, J and clone size were drawn from that table, and D and trimming were deduced from the DNA. The sample yields approximately 150,000 clones, around 80% seen once.

The receptor's source is a middle-aged man in good health and CMV-seronegative. The sample consisted of PBMCs. V usage is TRBV27 and J usage is TRBJ2-2; 7 positions match TRBD2. CDR3 coding DNA: TGTGCCAGCAGTTTATTCCTGTTCCGGGGGGACACCGGGGAGCTGTTTTTT. This encodes CASSLFLFRGDTGELFF.